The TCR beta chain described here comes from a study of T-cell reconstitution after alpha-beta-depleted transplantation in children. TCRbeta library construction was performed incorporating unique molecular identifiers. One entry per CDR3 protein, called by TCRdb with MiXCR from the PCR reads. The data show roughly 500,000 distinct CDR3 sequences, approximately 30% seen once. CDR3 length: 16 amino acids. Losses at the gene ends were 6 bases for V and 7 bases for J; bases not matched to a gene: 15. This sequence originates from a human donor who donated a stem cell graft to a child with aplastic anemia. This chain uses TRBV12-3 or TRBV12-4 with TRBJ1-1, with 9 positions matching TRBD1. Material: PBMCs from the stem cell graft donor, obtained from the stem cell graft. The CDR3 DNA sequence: TGTGCCAGCAGCACGCGGCCCCCCGGGACAGGGTTTGAAGCTTTCTTT. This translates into CASSTRPPGTGFEAFF.